This TCR beta chain was documented in a study of T-cell memory formation after mild COVID-19. Whole-study findings and limits: Pre-infection memory showed some responding clones, and this suggested that cross-reactive memory joined. Contracting clones from day 15 to 85 showed balanced CD4/CD8; later expanders favored CD4+.

Regarding this clonotype: The antigen remains unidentified.

5'RACE with constant-segment primers built TCRalpha and TCRbeta cDNA libraries with UMIs. In TCRdb, the 5' RACE reads were re-called with MiXCR into one record per CDR3 protein. The sample carries 500,000 to 650,000 distinct CDR3 sequences, about 22% recorded once. CDR1 and CDR2 (germline): SGHRS, YFSETQ. V was cut by 3 bases and J by 1 base, with 11 bases left in between. The CDR3 contains 15 residues. Sequencing was done on a sample of PBMCs or a T cell subset sorted from them (not recorded which). The J gene is TRBJ1-3, the V gene TRBV5-1; D might be TRBD1 (6 bases). The receptor's source is an adult woman who had mild COVID-19 (a few samples of this study predate the infection). Cell type and time point are not known. This CDR3 reads CASSSGGGSGNTIYF. The CDR3 DNA sequence: TGCGCCAGCAGCTCTGGAGGGGGGTCTGGAAACACCATATATTTT.